The next 23 T cell receptor beta chains were all read from a single sample in a study of PD-L1 blockade in urothelial cancer. Repertoires were generated with immunoSEQ multiplex PCR, while TCRdb's copy carries only in-frame clones and drops some. The top ten hold under 11% of the sample, which has approximately 48,000 clones, around 79% seen once. The time point denotes: pretreatment peripheral blood. The sample in question was PBMCs, obtained around atezolizumab (anti-PD-L1) treatment. All receptors derive from a man in his 70s with urothelial cancer.

This clone was detected a few times. The chain is built from TRBV30 and TRBJ2-6; TRBD1 matches at 10 bases. Germline CDR1 is GTSNPN and CDR2 is SVGIG (reference sequence). The CDR3 is 16 amino acids. V lost 8 bases and J lost 0; bases outside the gene matches: 7. The CDR3 DNA reads TGTGCCGGGGACAGGGGTCTACTCTCTGGGGCCAACGTCCTGACTTTC. It translates to CAGDRGLLSGANVLTF.

The chain recombines TRBV9 with TRBJ2-2, with 7 nucleotides matching TRBD1. The J segment lost 2 bases and the V segment lost 0 bases, leaving 4 bases of the junction unmatched. From germline, CDR1 is SGDLS and CDR2 YYNGEE. This CDR3 has 16 residues. CDR3 in DNA: TGTGCCAGCAGCGTAGGAACAGGGGATAACACCGGGGAGCTGTTTTTT. Amino acids: CASSVGTGDNTGELFF.

The V and J genes are TRBV28 and TRBJ1-2, with a possible D match to TRBD1 (6 bases). Trimming pared 5 bases from V and 4 bases from J, leaving 17 bases between. The V gene's germline CDR1 is MDHEN and CDR2 SYDVKM. The CDR3 totals 15 residues. CDR3 bases: TGTGCCAGCAGTCGGACAGACAGTTCACGCTATGGCTACACCTTC. Translated, it gives CASSRTDSSRYGYTF.

The chain has TRBV18 and TRBJ2-2; TRBD2 might be the D (6 bases). CDR1 KGHSH and CDR2 LQKENI come from the germline V gene. This CDR3 is built from 16 residues. Deletions cut 6 bases from V and 7 bases from J, with 21 bases between. The CDR3 region is CASSSSGGGADGELFF. Written as DNA, the CDR3 is TGTGCCAGCTCCTCTTCCGGGGGTGGCGCCGACGGGGAGCTGTTTTTT.

This chain joins TRBV27 and TRBJ1-4; possible D gene TRBD1, 6 bases. Trimming stripped 5 bases from V and 4 bases from J, with 14 bases between. CDR1 and CDR2 from the germline V gene are MNHEY and SMNVEV (reference sequence). This CDR3 spans 15 amino acids. The CDR3 region is CASSTGTLINEKLFF. The CDR3 nucleotides read TGTGCCAGCAGTACCGGGACATTAATTAATGAAAAACTGTTTTTT. The full variable domain, with the rest looked up from reference TRBV27 and TRBJ1-4, is EAQVTQNPRYLITVTGKKLTVTCSQNMNHEYMSWYRQDPGLGLRQIYYSMNVEVTDKGDVPEGYKVSRKEKRNFPLILESPSPNQTSLYFCASSTGTLINEKLFFGSGTQLSVL.

J is TRBJ1-4 and V is TRBV15; tentative D call: TRBD1 (6 bases). The CDR3 consists of 17 residues. Germline V gene lookup returns CDR1 LNHNV and CDR2 YYDKDF (reference sequence). V was clipped by 2 bases and J by 0 bases, with 13 bases between them. This CDR3 is CATSRYRGGPTNEKLFF. As DNA, the CDR3 is TGTGCCACCAGCAGATACCGAGGGGGACCAACTAATGAAAAACTGTTTTTT.

CDR3 protein: CASSHDRGYDEKLFF. The CDR3 coding sequence is TGTGCCAGCAGTCACGACAGGGGGTACGATGAAAAACTGTTTTTT. The chain carries TRBV28 and TRBJ1-4, with 9 bases fitting TRBD1. Unmatched junction bases numbered 7, after V lost 5 bases and J lost 6 bases. Germline CDR1 is MDHEN and CDR2 is SYDVKM. The CDR3 consists of 15 residues.

The rearrangement joins TRBV4-1 to TRBJ2-5, with TRBD2 identical over 8 bases. With V trimmed by 6 bases and J by 2 bases, 17 bases remained unmatched. This CDR3 spans 18 amino acids. Germline CDR1 reads MGHRA; CDR2 reads YSYEKL. The chain's CDR3 is CASSPTPFSGTTQETQYF. Here the CDR3 DNA reads TGCGCCAGCAGTCCTACTCCATTTAGCGGGACTACACAAGAGACCCAGTACTTC.

V is TRBV27 and J is TRBJ2-1; 9 bases fit TRBD2. This CDR3 comprises 15 residues. Germline lookup yields CDR1 MNHEY and CDR2 SMNVEV (reference sequence). The V gene end was trimmed by 0 bases and the J gene end by 10 bases; junction bases not matched to a gene: 7. This chain's CDR3 is CASSLSRASGMEQFF. CDR3 DNA sequence: TGTGCCAGCAGTTTATCGAGGGCTAGCGGGATGGAGCAGTTCTTC.

The chain joins TRBV28 to TRBJ2-3; 9 bases fit TRBD2. CDR1 and CDR2 from the germline V gene are MDHEN and SYDVKM. The CDR3 totals 15 residues. Unmatched junction bases numbered 9, after V lost 9 bases and J lost 2 bases. CDR3 sequence: CASRTRGGNTDTQYF. The CDR3 DNA reads TGTGCCAGTCGAACGCGGGGGGGGAACACAGATACGCAGTATTTT.

CDR3 bases: TGTGCCAGCAGCCAATGGACAGGCCCCTCTGGAAACACCATATATTTT. Translation: CASSQWTGPSGNTIYF. The chain joins TRBV5-4 to TRBJ1-3; 7 bases fit TRBD1. V dropped 4 bases and J dropped 0; count of bases not matched to a gene: 7. The germline CDR1 and CDR2 sequences are SGHNT and YYREEE (reference sequence). This CDR3 contains 16 residues.

J is TRBJ2-2 and V is TRBV4-2, with D hard to call. Germline assignment: CDR1 LGHNA and CDR2 YNFKEQ. The CDR3 sequence is 15 residues long. The V and J ends lost 0 bases and 8 bases respectively, with 13 bases between them. CDR3 nucleotides: TGTGCCAGCAGCCAAGACTCAAACTCCCGGGGGGAGCTGTTTTTT. This translates into CASSQDSNSRGELFF.

V usage is TRBV29-1 and J usage is TRBJ1-1; D call uncertain. CDR1 and CDR2 (germline): SQVTM, ANQGSEA. This CDR3 has 13 amino acids. Trimming cost V 6 bases and J 7 bases, with 18 bases left between them. The CDR3 region is CSVGSGEHGEAFF. CDR3 nucleotide sequence: TGCAGCGTGGGAAGCGGGGAACATGGTGAAGCTTTCTTT.

This clone came up a few times. The chain joins TRBV27 to TRBJ2-2; 7 bases map to TRBD1. From germline, CDR1 is MNHEY and CDR2 SMNVEV (reference sequence). This CDR3 has 15 amino acids. V was pared by 2 bases and J by 5 bases, with 5 bases of the junction left unmatched. Here the CDR3 reads CASSLAGGKTGELFF. In DNA, the CDR3 is TGTGCCAGCAGTTTAGCAGGGGGAAAGACCGGGGAGCTGTTTTTT.

This clone has a handful of counts. The rearrangement joins TRBV27 to TRBJ2-7, with 8 nucleotides matching TRBD1. The trim removed 2 bases at V and 5 bases at J, leaving 5 bases unmatched. This CDR3 comprises 14 residues. Germline V gene lookup returns CDR1 MNHEY and CDR2 SMNVEV (reference sequence). CDR3 region: CASSLGSGGHEQYF. In DNA, the CDR3 is TGTGCCAGCAGTTTAGGGTCAGGGGGCCACGAGCAGTACTTC.

The chain uses TRBV10-3 and TRBJ1-1; D possibly corresponds to TRBD1 (5 bases). The CDR3 contains 13 residues. Trimming removed 2 bases from V and 1 base from J, with 5 bases in between. Germline lookup yields CDR1 ENHRY and CDR2 SYGVKD. The CDR3 DNA sequence: TGTGCCATCAGTGAGACAGGGAACACTGAAGCTTTCTTT. Translated, it gives CAISETGNTEAFF.

This clone was seen a single time. The genes are TRBV25-1 and TRBJ2-1; 7 bases agree with TRBD2. CDR3 length: 18 residues. Germline lookup yields CDR1 MGHDK and CDR2 SYGVNS. With 1 base clipped from V and 3 bases from J, the junction kept 12 bases outside the gene matches. As DNA, the CDR3 is TGTGCCAGCAGTGAATTTGTCACGAGGAGCGGGGACTACAATGAGCAGTTCTTC. Encoded protein: CASSEFVTRSGDYNEQFF.

This chain connects TRBV6-1 to TRBJ2-1; 8 nucleotides match TRBD1. J lost 4 bases, V lost 6 bases, and 5 bases had no gene match. Germline lookup yields CDR1 MNHNS and CDR2 SASEGT. CDR3 length: 14 amino acids. DNA of the CDR3: TGTGCCAGCAGGGCGGGACAGGCATACAATGAGCAGTTCTTC. Amino acids: CASRAGQAYNEQFF.

The count of this clone is one. Its ends do not fully match the called genes, so a read error is possible. V is TRBV9 and J is TRBJ2-1; perhaps TRBD2 as D (6 bases). Germline V CDR1 and CDR2: SGDLS, YYNGEE. This CDR3 contains 16 residues. The CDR3 coding sequence is TGTGCCAGCGCTAGAAGTCTAGCGCACTCCGACAATGAGCAGTTCTTC. Its translation is CASARSLAHSDNEQFF.

This clone came up once. V and J are TRBV6-5 and TRBJ2-7, with D perhaps matching TRBD2 (6 bases). Looked up from germline, CDR1 is MNHEY and CDR2 is SVGAGI. The ends were cut back, 0 bases at V and 9 bases at J, with 21 bases in the middle. The CDR3 loop spans 16 amino acids. CDR3 nucleotides: TGTGCCAGCAGTTACTCGACATCGGGACTCCCTTTAGGGCAGTACTTC. Its translation: CASSYSTSGLPLGQYF.

The chain is built from TRBV18 and TRBJ2-2; 14 nucleotides agree with TRBD2. Trimming took 3 bases from V and 6 from J; bases not matched to a gene: 0. CDR3 size: 15 residues. CDR1 KGHSH and CDR2 LQKENI come from the germline V gene. CDR3 residues: CASSPGLAGAGELFF. The CDR3 DNA sequence: TGTGCCAGCTCACCGGGACTAGCGGGAGCCGGGGAGCTGTTTTTT. Full variable domain (missing parts from reference TRBV18 and TRBJ2-2): NAGVMQNPRHLVRRRGQEARLRCSPMKGHSHVYWYRQLPEEGLKFMVYLQKENIIDESGMPKERFSAEFPKEGPSILRIQQVVRGDSAAYFCASSPGLAGAGELFFGEGSRLTVL.

The rearrangement links TRBV5-1 to TRBJ2-1; D not resolved. The CDR3 has 13 residues. V shed 3 bases and J shed 2 bases, with 6 bases lying between them. Germline CDR1 and CDR2: SGHRS and YFSETQ. The CDR3 here is CASSSQTYNEQFF. As DNA, the CDR3 is TGCGCCAGCAGCTCACAGACCTACAATGAGCAGTTCTTC.

This rearrangement joins TRBV28 to TRBJ1-3; 8 nucleotides match TRBD1. The CDR3 runs to 15 residues. Germline values: CDR1 MDHEN, CDR2 SYDVKM. Losses at the gene ends were 6 bases for V and 3 bases for J; bases not matched to a gene: 7. This chain's CDR3 is CASSPDRVVGNTIYF. Written as DNA, the CDR3 is TGTGCCAGCAGCCCGGACAGGGTCGTTGGAAACACCATATATTTT.